This T cell receptor (beta chain) is from a study of blood T cell repertoires in COVID-19. Per germline, CDR1 GTSNPN and CDR2 SVGIG (reference sequence). Trimming took 2 bases from V and 0 from J, leaving 6 bases between them. This CDR3 is 13 amino acids long. Clones were read by immunoSEQ multiplex PCR, and TCRdb kept only the in-frame ones, dropping some. This table holds approximately 130,000 clones, roughly three quarters found once. The sample was peripheral blood. This chain connects TRBV30 to TRBJ2-3; D perhaps matches TRBD2 (5 bases). This clonotype originated in a man aged 80 or over with acute or convalescent COVID-19. This chain's CDR3 is CAWSRGSTDTQYF. The CDR3 DNA sequence: TGTGCCTGGAGTCGAGGGAGCACAGATACGCAGTATTTT.